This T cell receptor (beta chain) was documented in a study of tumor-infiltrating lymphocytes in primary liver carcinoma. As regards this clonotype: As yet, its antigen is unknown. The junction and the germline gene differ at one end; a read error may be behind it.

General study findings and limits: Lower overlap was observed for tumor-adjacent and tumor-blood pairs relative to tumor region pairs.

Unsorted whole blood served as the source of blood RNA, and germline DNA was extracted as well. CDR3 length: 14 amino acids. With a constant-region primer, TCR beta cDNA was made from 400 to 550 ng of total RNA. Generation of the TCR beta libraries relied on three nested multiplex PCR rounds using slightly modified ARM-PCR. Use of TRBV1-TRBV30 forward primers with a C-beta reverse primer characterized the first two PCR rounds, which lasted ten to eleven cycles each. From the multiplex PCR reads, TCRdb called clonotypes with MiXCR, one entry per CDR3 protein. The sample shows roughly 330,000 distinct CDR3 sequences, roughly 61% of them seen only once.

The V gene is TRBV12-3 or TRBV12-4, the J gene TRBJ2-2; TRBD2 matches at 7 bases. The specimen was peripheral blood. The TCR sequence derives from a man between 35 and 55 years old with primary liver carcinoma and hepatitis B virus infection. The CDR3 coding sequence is TGTGCCAGCAGTTTCCTGGGGAGGGCCGGGGAACTGTTTTTT. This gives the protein CASSFLGRAGELFF.